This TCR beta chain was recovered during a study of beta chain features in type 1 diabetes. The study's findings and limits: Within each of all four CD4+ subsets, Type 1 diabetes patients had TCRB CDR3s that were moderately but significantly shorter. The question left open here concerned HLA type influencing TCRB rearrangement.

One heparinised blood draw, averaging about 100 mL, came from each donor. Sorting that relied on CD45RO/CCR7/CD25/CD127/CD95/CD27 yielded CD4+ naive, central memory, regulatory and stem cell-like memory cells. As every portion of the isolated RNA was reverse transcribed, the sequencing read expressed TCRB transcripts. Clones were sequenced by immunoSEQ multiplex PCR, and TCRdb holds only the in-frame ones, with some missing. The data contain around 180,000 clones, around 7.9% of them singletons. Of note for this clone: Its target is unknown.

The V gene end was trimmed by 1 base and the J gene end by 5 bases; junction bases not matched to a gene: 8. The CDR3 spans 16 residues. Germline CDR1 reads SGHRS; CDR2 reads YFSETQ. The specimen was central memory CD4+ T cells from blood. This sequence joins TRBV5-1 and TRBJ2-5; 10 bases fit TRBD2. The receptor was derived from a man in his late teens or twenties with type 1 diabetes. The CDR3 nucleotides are TGCGCCAGCAGCTTGTCGTCTAGCGGGAGTGTTGAGACCCAGTACTTC. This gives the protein CASSLSSSGSVETQYF.